Each of the 28 T cell receptor beta chains below was sequenced from the same sample in a study of T cell repertoires in cytomegalovirus infection. Antigens for these TCRs are unknown. One entry per CDR3 protein, called by TCRdb with MiXCR from the reads. The sample holds about 770,000 distinct CDR3 sequences, roughly 28% seen once. Specimen: cultured CD8+ T cells from PBMCs, collected from culture after CMV antigen stimulation. These receptors were taken from a human donor in good health (CMV status not recorded). Some clones in this sample may be carry-over from other donors' samples.

This chain connects TRBV4-2 to TRBJ2-5; 9 bases align to TRBD2. The germline gives CDR1 LGHNA, CDR2 YNFKEQ. With 2 bases clipped from V and 4 bases from J, the junction kept 11 bases outside the gene matches. CDR3 length: 17 residues. CDR3 nucleotides: TGTGCCAGCAGCCAACAAAGCGGCGGGGGGGCCGGAGAGACCCAGTACTTC. Amino acids: CASSQQSGGGAGETQYF.

The chain joins TRBV6-6 to TRBJ1-1, with D possibly being TRBD1 (5 bases). Germline values: CDR1 MNHNY, CDR2 SVGAGI (reference sequence). V lost 6 bases and J lost 3, with 17 bases in between. This CDR3 contains 15 residues. CDR3 nucleotides: TGTGCCAGCAGCCCCTTCCGCAGGGAGGACACTGAAGCTTTCTTT. Translated, it gives CASSPFRREDTEAFF.

The chain recombines TRBV2 with TRBJ1-6, with D possibly matching TRBD1 (6 bases). The V end lost 6 bases, the J end lost 5 bases, and 17 bases lay between the germline ends. Germline V gene lookup returns CDR1 SNHLY and CDR2 FYNNEI. This CDR3 comprises 16 residues. Here the CDR3 reads CASRTGPFLDNSPLHF. In DNA form, the CDR3 reads TGTGCCAGCAGGACAGGCCCCTTTTTGGATAATTCACCCCTCCACTTT.

The genes are TRBV27 and TRBJ1-1; TRBD1 aligns across 10 bases. Germline V CDR1 and CDR2: MNHEY, SMNVEV (reference sequence). V shed 5 bases, J shed 3 bases, and the junction held 6 bases outside the gene matches. There are 15 residues in the CDR3. The CDR3 spells CASSLTGGWDTEAFF. CDR3 nucleotides: TGTGCCAGCAGTCTGACAGGGGGCTGGGACACTGAAGCTTTCTTT.

The sample holds a few counts of this clonotype. J is TRBJ1-4 and V is TRBV6-1; possible D gene TRBD1, 5 bases. Trimming removed 7 bases at V and 3 bases at J, with 12 bases between. The germline CDR1 and CDR2 sequences are MNHNS and SASEGT. The CDR3 loop spans 14 amino acids. CDR3 DNA: TGTGCCAGCAAACGACAGTTTCCTAATGAAAAACTGTTTTTT. Translating gives CASKRQFPNEKLFF.

This clonotype was seen only a few times. The chain recombines TRBV12-3 or TRBV12-4 with TRBJ1-2, with D uncertain. There are 15 residues in the CDR3. Trimming left V 5 bases short and J 5 bases short, with 18 bases between. CDR3 nucleotide sequence: TGTGCCAGCAGTCCTCAACATATGTTAACTTATGGCTACACCTTC. It translates to CASSPQHMLTYGYTF.

The table lists this clonotype with a few counts. An end of the junction does not agree with germline; a read error may underlie this. This chain uses TRBV6-4 with TRBJ1-2; 8 bases map to TRBD1. Looked up from germline, CDR1 is MRHNA and CDR2 is SNTAGT. The length of the CDR3 is 16 residues. This CDR3 reads CASSDRRTGLYEALSF. CDR3 DNA sequence: TGTGCCAGCAGTGACAGGAGGACAGGGCTCTACGAAGCCCTATCTTTC.

This clonotype has a handful of counts. V is TRBV6-4 and J is TRBJ2-7; the D is unclear. Trimming pared 0 bases from V and 1 base from J, leaving 13 bases between. The CDR3 runs to 16 residues. Germline loops: CDR1 MRHNA, CDR2 SNTAGT. The CDR3 region has the DNA TGTGCCAGCAGTGACTCCAGGCACCATTATTCCTACGAGCAGTACTTC. Translating it yields CASSDSRHHYSYEQYF.

This chain links TRBV28 with TRBJ1-1; D not certain. Trimming removed 4 bases from V and 8 bases from J, with 8 bases in between. Germline V gene sequence: CDR1 MDHEN, CDR2 SYDVKM. The CDR3 sequence is 11 residues long. CDR3 DNA sequence: TGTGCCAGCAGTTACAAACACGAAGCTTTCTTT. It specifies CASSYKHEAFF.

The V gene is TRBV12-3 or TRBV12-4, the J gene TRBJ1-4; the D gene is possibly TRBD1 (5 bases). The CDR3 sequence is 15 residues long. The ends were cut back, 4 bases at V and 3 bases at J, with 12 bases in the middle. In nucleotides, the CDR3 is TGTGCCAGCAGTTCCTCCAGGGTACCTAATGAAAAACTGTTTTTT. It codes for CASSSSRVPNEKLFF.

Only a few counts were recorded for this clonotype. The gene calls are TRBV28 and TRBJ1-2; 8 nucleotides match TRBD1. V shed 7 bases and J 0 bases; nucleotides not matched to a gene: 13. Germline-derived CDR1 and CDR2 are MDHEN and SYDVKM. The CDR3 is made up of 17 amino acids. The CDR3 coding sequence is TGTGCCAGCAAGCCCATCGGACAGGGAGTAGCTAACTATGGCTACACCTTC. Amino acid sequence: CASKPIGQGVANYGYTF.

The rearrangement uses TRBV29-1 and TRBJ2-3, with 11 bases matching TRBD2. J lost 4 bases, V lost 4 bases, and 1 base had no gene match. Per germline, CDR1 SQVTM and CDR2 ANQGSEA. The CDR3 length is 13 residues. CDR3 in DNA: TGCAGCGTTGTAGCGGGGGGGGCAGATACGCAGTATTTT. Protein product: CSVVAGGADTQYF.

This clonotype showed up many times. J is TRBJ1-5 and V is TRBV27, with D perhaps matching TRBD1 (5 bases). Trimming stripped 2 bases from V and 3 bases from J, with 14 bases between. The CDR3 has 16 residues. CDR1 and CDR2 (germline): MNHEY, SMNVEV (reference sequence). This CDR3 reads CASSLLVSGNNQPQHF. In DNA, the CDR3 is TGTGCCAGCAGTTTACTTGTTTCAGGGAACAATCAGCCCCAGCATTTT.

A few counts support this clonotype. The chain recombines TRBV7-2 with TRBJ2-5, with D uncertain. The CDR3 runs 16 residues. CDR1 and CDR2 (germline): SGHTA, FQGNSA. V dropped 8 bases and J dropped 1 base, with 20 bases sitting between them. CDR3 amino acids: CASSTPNEAFQETQYF. In DNA form, the CDR3 reads TGTGCCAGCTCAACCCCGAATGAGGCCTTCCAAGAGACCCAGTACTTC.

In this sample, this clonotype turned up a few times. The V gene is TRBV12-3 or TRBV12-4, the J gene TRBJ2-2; D is perhaps TRBD2 (5 bases). V shed 8 bases and J shed 7 bases, with 8 bases lying between them. The CDR3 consists of 11 residues. The CDR3 bases are TGTGCCAGCGTGGGGAGCGGGGAGCTGTTTTTT. Its protein product is CASVGSGELFF.

This clonotype turned up a few times. The rearrangement uses TRBV10-3 and TRBJ2-7; no firm D call. Germline V gene sequence: CDR1 ENHRY, CDR2 SYGVKD. The CDR3 contains 12 residues. Trimming took off 10 bases at V and 5 bases at J, with 15 bases between the two ends. CDR3 amino acids: CATGPSLDEQYV. The CDR3 nucleotides read TGTGCCACCGGTCCAAGCCTTGACGAGCAGTACGTC.

The table lists this clonotype with a few counts. Sequence at one end of the junction differs from germline and may be a read error. The chain carries TRBV7-6 and TRBJ1-2; perhaps TRBD1 as D (5 bases). The CDR3 has 14 residues. Germline values: CDR1 SGHVS, CDR2 FNYEAQ. For the CDR3, the DNA is TGTGCCAGCACCTTAGGACATCTTAACTATGGCTACACCTTC. Translating it yields CASTLGHLNYGYTF.

The rearrangement uses TRBV19 and TRBJ2-7, with a tentative D call TRBD1 (6 bases). Per germline, CDR1 LNHDA and CDR2 SQIVND (reference sequence). This CDR3 region has 13 residues. Trimming took off 9 bases at V and 6 bases at J, with 18 bases between the two ends. As DNA, the CDR3 is TGTGCCAGCCGGCAGGGGCAGGGGACCGAGCAGTACTTC. Encoded protein: CASRQGQGTEQYF.

This chain uses TRBV6-6 with TRBJ2-4; D gene ambiguous. Germline V gene sequence: CDR1 MNHNY, CDR2 SVGAGI (reference sequence). The CDR3 is made up of 18 amino acids. The V end was cut by 0 bases, the J end by 3 bases, with 18 bases between. This CDR3 reads CASSYSMDPSWGKNIQYF. CDR3 nucleotides: TGTGCCAGCAGTTACTCTATGGATCCTTCTTGGGGCAAAAACATTCAGTACTTC.

The rearrangement joins TRBV20-1 to TRBJ2-2; weak D call: TRBD2 (6 bases). Per germline, CDR1 DFQATT and CDR2 SNEGSKA (reference sequence). The V end was cut by 1 base, the J end by 6 bases, with 18 bases between. The CDR3 loop spans 16 amino acids. The CDR3 loop is CSARARWDLGAGELFF. The CDR3 bases are TGCAGTGCTAGAGCAAGATGGGACTTAGGGGCCGGGGAGCTGTTTTTT.

This chain uses TRBV7-8 with TRBJ1-2, with D possibly being TRBD1 (5 bases). The germline V and J ends were trimmed by 1 base and 3 bases, with 12 bases remaining between them. Germline V CDR1 and CDR2: SGHVS, FQNEAQ. The CDR3 contains 15 residues. CDR3 region: CASSLDFDSYYGYTF. The CDR3 DNA reads as TGTGCCAGCAGCTTAGATTTCGACAGCTACTATGGCTACACCTTC.

This chain links TRBV7-8 with TRBJ2-1; D is perhaps TRBD1 (5 bases). Trimming took off 8 bases at V and 2 bases at J, with 13 bases between the two ends. This CDR3 has 14 amino acids. Germline CDR1 and CDR2: SGHVS and FQNEAQ. The CDR3: CASETATPYNEQFF. The CDR3 DNA is TGTGCCAGCGAGACAGCAACGCCCTACAATGAGCAGTTCTTC.

This clonotype was picked up one time. The chain has TRBV5-6 and TRBJ2-7; D uncertain. The CDR3 runs to 15 residues. Between the trimmed V and J ends, which lost 4 bases and 0 bases, there was a span of 14 bases. The germline V gene has CDR1 SGHDT and CDR2 YYEEEE. The CDR3 DNA reads TGTGCCAGCAGCCCCACATGGACGAGCTCCTACGAGCAGTACGTC. Translating gives CASSPTWTSSYEQYV.

There are a few counts of this clonotype. This chain joins TRBV2 and TRBJ2-3; 11 nucleotides line up with TRBD1. This CDR3 is 16 amino acids long. V lost 3 bases, J lost 3 bases, and 5 bases stayed unmatched. CDR1 and CDR2 from the germline V gene are SNHLY and FYNNEI. The DNA of the CDR3 is TGTGCCAGCAGTGACCCGGGACAGGGGGTGACAGATACGCAGTATTTT. Residues: CASSDPGQGVTDTQYF. The full variable domain, rest sourced from reference TRBV2 and TRBJ2-3, is EPEVTQTPSHQVTQMGQEVILRCVPISNHLYFYWYRQILGQKVEFLVSFYNNEISEKSEIFDDQFSVERPDGSNFTLKIRSTKLEDSAMYFCASSDPGQGVTDTQYFGPGTRLTVL.

This clonotype was seen a handful of times. As DNA, the CDR3 is TGTGCCAGCAGTCCAACAGGGGGCGAAAGTGATGAGCAGTTCTTC. It translates to CASSPTGGESDEQFF. The V and J genes are TRBV12-3 or TRBV12-4 and TRBJ2-1; 9 bases agree with TRBD1. The V and J ends lost 5 bases and 8 bases, in that order; junction bases with no gene match: 10. The CDR3 has 15 residues.

The chain carries TRBV12-3 or TRBV12-4 and TRBJ2-5; D call uncertain. V dropped 7 bases and J dropped 5 bases, with 8 bases sitting between them. This CDR3 has 11 amino acids. The CDR3 reads CASMSGETQYF. CDR3 coding DNA: TGTGCCAGCATGAGTGGGGAGACCCAGTACTTC.

This clonotype was observed many times. This rearrangement joins TRBV29-1 to TRBJ2-1; 7 nucleotides match TRBD1. CDR1 SQVTM and CDR2 ANQGSEA come from the germline V gene. This CDR3 is built from 11 residues. The V segment lost 7 bases and the J segment 8 bases; nucleotides outside the gene matches: 5. The CDR3 here is CSGNRGHEQFF. The CDR3 DNA sequence: TGCAGCGGCAACAGGGGTCATGAGCAGTTCTTC.

The count of this clonotype is one. V gene TRBV27 combines with J gene TRBJ2-2; 7 nucleotides line up with TRBD1. Trimming took 5 bases from V and 8 from J; bases not matched to a gene: 8. Looked up from germline, CDR1 is MNHEY and CDR2 is SMNVEV (reference sequence). The length of the CDR3 is 14 residues. CDR3 nucleotides: TGTGCCAGCAGTCTCCGACAGGGTAGTGGGGAGCTGTTTTTT. Translated, it gives CASSLRQGSGELFF.